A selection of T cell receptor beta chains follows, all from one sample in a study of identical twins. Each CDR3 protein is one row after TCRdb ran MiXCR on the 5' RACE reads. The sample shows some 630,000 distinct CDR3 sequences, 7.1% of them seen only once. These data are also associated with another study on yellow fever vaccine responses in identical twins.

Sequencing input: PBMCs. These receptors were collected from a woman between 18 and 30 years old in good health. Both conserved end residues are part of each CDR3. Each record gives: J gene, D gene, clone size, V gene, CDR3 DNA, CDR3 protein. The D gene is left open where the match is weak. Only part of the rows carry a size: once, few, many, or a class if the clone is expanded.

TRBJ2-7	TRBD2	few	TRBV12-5	TGTGCTAGTGGTTTGGTTGAGGGACTAGCGGGTTTCGACGAACCCTACGAGCAGTACTTC	CASGLVEGLAGFDEPYEQYF
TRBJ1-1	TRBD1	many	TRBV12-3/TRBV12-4	TGTGCCAGCAGCCCTCAGGACAGGGGGAACACTGAAGCTTTCTTT	CASSPQDRGNTEAFF
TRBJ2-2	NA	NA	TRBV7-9	TGTGCCAGCAAGCTTAGCTTGGAGCCCGGGGAGCTGTTTTTT	CASKLSLEPGELFF
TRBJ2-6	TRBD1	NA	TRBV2	TGTGCCAGCAAGGGGACAGGGGACTCTGGGGCCAACGTCCTGACTTTC	CASKGTGDSGANVLTF
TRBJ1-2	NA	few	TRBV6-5	TGTGCCAGCAGTTACTCGATTGTGGGGCCTAACTATGGCTACACCTTC	CASSYSIVGPNYGYTF
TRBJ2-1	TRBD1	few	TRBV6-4	TGTGCCAGCAGTGACAGGGGACAGGGCTCCTACAATGAGCAGTTCTTC	CASSDRGQGSYNEQFF
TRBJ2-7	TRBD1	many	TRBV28	TGTGCCAGCAGTTTCCGGGACAGGGTGTTCGAGCAGTACTTC	CASSFRDRVFEQYF
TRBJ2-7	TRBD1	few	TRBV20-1	TGCAGTGCTCTACGGGACAGGGCCTACGAGCAGTACTTC	CSALRDRAYEQYF
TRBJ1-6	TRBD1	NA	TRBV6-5	TGTGCCAGCAGTTTAATCCCGGGACAGAATAATTCACCCCTCCACTTT	CASSLIPGQNNSPLHF
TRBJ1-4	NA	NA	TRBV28	TGTGCCAGCAGTCGGAGCGAAAAACTGTTTTTT	CASSRSEKLFF
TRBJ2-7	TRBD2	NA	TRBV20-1	TGCAGTGCTAGTAGCGGGAGGGTTTCTTACGAGCAGTACTTC	CSASSGRVSYEQYF
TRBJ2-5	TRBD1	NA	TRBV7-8	TGTGCCAGCAGCCCCGTAAAACCCTACGACAGGGTAGAGGAGACCCAGTACTTC	CASSPVKPYDRVEETQYF
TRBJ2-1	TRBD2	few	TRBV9	TGTGCCAGCAGCGTAGATAGCGGGGGGGCGAATGAGCAGTTCTTC	CASSVDSGGANEQFF
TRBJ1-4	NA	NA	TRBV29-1	TGCAGCGTCCTCCGGGACACGAATGAAAAACTGTTTTTT	CSVLRDTNEKLFF
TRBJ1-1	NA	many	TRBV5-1	TGCGCCAGCAGCTCCCAGGGGTCCGGCAACACTGAAGCTTTCTTT	CASSSQGSGNTEAFF
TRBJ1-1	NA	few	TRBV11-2	TGTGCCAGCAGCACGCAGAACACTGAAGCTTTCTTT	CASSTQNTEAFF
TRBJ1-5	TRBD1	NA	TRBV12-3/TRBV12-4	TGTGCCAGCAGTCCGGACAGGCGCAATCAGCCCCAGCATTTT	CASSPDRRNQPQHF
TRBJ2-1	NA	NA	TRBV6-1	TGTGCCACCGAGACACAGGGCGAGTACAATGAGCAGTTCTTC	CATETQGEYNEQFF
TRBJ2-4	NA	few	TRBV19	TGTGCCAGTAGTAATAGAGCCAAAAACATTCAGTACTTC	CASSNRAKNIQYF
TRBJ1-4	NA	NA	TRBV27	TGTGCCAGCAGTTCCCCAGGGGACGTGGCTAATGAAAAACTGTTTTTT	CASSSPGDVANEKLFF
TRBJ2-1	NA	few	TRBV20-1	TGCAGTGCTAGTAAACAGAACAATCTGCAGTTCTTC	CSASKQNNLQFF
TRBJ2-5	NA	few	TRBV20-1	TGCAGTGCTGAAAGGGGAATGGAGACCCAGTACTTC	CSAERGMETQYF
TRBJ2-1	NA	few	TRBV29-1	TGCAGCGTTGTATGGGGACTCTACGATGAGCAGTTCTTC	CSVVWGLYDEQFF
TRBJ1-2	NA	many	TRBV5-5	TGTGCCAGCAGCTTAGGGACCCCTAACTATGGCTACACCTTC	CASSLGTPNYGYTF